This TCR beta chain was retrieved from a study of T cells in Graves' hyperthyroidism and ophthalmopathy. Overall study context: Peripheral blood was drawn at first diagnosis, prior to all treatment.

Patients between 18 and 65 years old had hyperthyroidism, newly diagnosed and lasting under 2 months. Not enrolled were patients with uncontrolled infection, other autoimmune disease, pregnancy or lactation. The authors obtained PBMCs from 7.5 to 10 ml of fresh peripheral blood. RNA transcripts served as the template for amplifying TCR beta CDR3 regions. The study used the HTBI primer set for a first-round RT-PCR of the TCR CDR3. TCRdb analysed the multiplex PCR reads with MiXCR anew, one entry per CDR3 protein. The sample lists some 740,000 distinct CDR3 sequences, about 15% occurring once. CDR3 length: 17 residues. The V gene's germline CDR1 is LGHDT and CDR2 YNNKEL (reference sequence). Trimming took off 4 bases at V and 0 bases at J, with 16 bases between the two ends.

The chain uses TRBV3-1 and TRBJ2-1; no reliable D call. This sequence originates from a woman aged 18-29 years with Graves' hyperthyroidism. Sample: blood. CDR3 residues: CASSPFLRTGSYNEQFF. As DNA, the CDR3 is TGTGCCAGCAGCCCGTTTCTCAGGACGGGCTCCTACAATGAGCAGTTCTTC.